A single T cell receptor beta chain is shown here with its context. Its antigen is currently unknown. The CDR3 covers 16 residues. Trimming at V came to 3 bases and at J to 4 bases, leaving 10 bases not matched to a gene. CDR1 and CDR2 (germline): SGDLS, YYNGEE. This sample was taken from a study of cytomegalovirus exposure and HLA in healthy donors. Amplification used 60 Vbeta primers and 13 Jbeta primers. TCRdb's table, derived via immunoSEQ multiplex PCR, lists solely in-frame clones and lacks some. The table for this sample gives 35,000 to 45,000 clones. Healthy individuals who donated bone marrow served as the donors. Study-wide findings and caveats: A list of more than 150 TCR beta chains associated with cytomegalovirus was given. Later analysis reportedly placed an Asian-associated ancestry cluster below the roughly 680-donor mean in N-insertions. The authors confirmed in vitro that a few CMV-associated chains were specific for CMV antigens.

The origin of this receptor is a man aged 30 to 45 in good health and CMV-seronegative. The sequenced sample was PBMCs. This sequence joins TRBV9 and TRBJ2-1; TRBD2 aligns across 7 bases. The CDR3 loop reads CASSERASGTYNEQFF. CDR3 DNA sequence: TGTGCCAGCAGCGAAAGGGCTAGCGGTACATACAATGAGCAGTTCTTC.